A selection of T cell receptor beta chains follows, all from one sample in a study of cytomegalovirus exposure and HLA in healthy donors. Generated by immunoSEQ multiplex PCR, the TCRdb table keeps only in-frame clones and is missing some. The sample shows some 190,000 clones, less than 85% of them seen only once. Material for sequencing was PBMCs. The receptors originated from a man under 40 in good health and CMV-seropositive. Both conserved end residues are part of each CDR3.

v_call,j_call,cdr3_aa
TRBV4-1,TRBJ1-2,CASSQVSSAGVNYGYTF
TRBV11-3,TRBJ2-7,CASSTAPRTEQYF
TRBV15,-,CATSRDQGTSYEQYF
TRBV2,TRBJ2-1,CASLALAGEQFF
TRBV29-1,TRBJ1-2,CSVEEGALGYTF
TRBV7-2,TRBJ2-7,CASSLEGGSYEQYF
TRBV7-2,TRBJ1-2,CASSILLSPGYTF
TRBV7-6,TRBJ2-1,CASSRFGGNSYNEQFF
TRBV30,TRBJ2-7,CAWTGDSSYEQYF
TRBV5-1,TRBJ2-5,CASSPMWTSGSEYQETQYF
TRBV7-9,TRBJ2-1,CASSLAKGLSYNEQFF
TRBV2,TRBJ2-1,CASRQTGGYEQFF
TRBV2,TRBJ2-7,CASSGTGGRQYF
TRBV19,-,CASSIQGAPYEQYF
TRBV19,TRBJ2-7,CASTRDPEAPYEQYF
TRBV19,TRBJ2-3,CASRNRAGSTDTQYF